These 32 T cell receptor beta chains originate from one sample sequenced in a study of T cell clonotyping in hematopoietic cell transplantation. Produced via immunoSEQ multiplex PCR; TCRdb's table is partial and in-frame only. The table has fewer than 20,000 clones, roughly 84% seen once. This material consisted of PBMCs, taken 100 days after allogeneic stem cell transplant. All receptors come from a male patient between 55 and 70 years old who had an allogeneic stem cell transplant from a related donor, so the T cells may come from the graft donor. Some clones in this sample may be carry-over from other donors' samples.

This clone has a handful of counts. The chain employs TRBV7-3 and TRBJ2-7; D is unclear. V lost 2 bases to trimming and J lost 7 bases, with 15 bases between them. This CDR3 region has 14 residues. Germline-derived CDR1 and CDR2 are SGHTA and FQGTGA. The DNA of the CDR3 is TGTGCCAGCAGCTTAGAGGCCGTGGATGGGGAGCAGTACTTC. This gives the protein CASSLEAVDGEQYF.

The chain recombines TRBV2 with TRBJ1-2; 10 bases map to TRBD1. CDR3 size: 14 residues. CDR1 is SNHLY and CDR2 is FYNNEI in the germline V gene. V lost 7 bases, J lost 3 bases, and 5 bases stayed unmatched. DNA of the CDR3: TGTGCCAGCATATCCGGGACAGGGGACTATGGCTACACCTTC. This sequence encodes CASISGTGDYGYTF.

The CDR3 reads CASSFSAGGTDTQYF. As DNA, the CDR3 is TGTGCCAGCAGCTTTTCGGCGGGGGGCACAGATACGCAGTATTTT. The rearrangement links TRBV11-3 to TRBJ2-3, with 7 bases lining up with TRBD2. This CDR3 comprises 15 residues. The V gene's germline CDR1 is SGHNT and CDR2 YENEEA. The ends lost 3 bases at V and 1 base at J; junction bases unmatched: 4. Full variable domain (missing parts from reference TRBV11-3 and TRBJ2-3): EAGVVQSPRYKIIEKKQPVAFWCNPISGHNTLYWYLQNLGQGPELLIRYENEEAVDDSQLPKDRFSAERLKGVDSTLKIQPAELGDSAVYLCASSFSAGGTDTQYFGPGTRLTVL.

V usage is TRBV11-3 and J usage is TRBJ2-2; tentatively, D is TRBD1 (6 bases). The V end was cut by 5 bases, the J end by 8 bases, with 9 bases between. The CDR3 covers 12 residues. Per germline, CDR1 SGHNT and CDR2 YENEEA. CDR3 protein: CASSRGTGELFF. DNA of the CDR3: TGTGCCAGCAGCCGAGGGACAGGGGAGCTGTTTTTT.

The chain uses TRBV9 and TRBJ2-2; maybe TRBD2 (6 bases). The V end lost 4 bases, the J end lost 1 base, and 11 bases lay between the germline ends. The CDR3 has 15 amino acids. The germline V gene has CDR1 SGDLS and CDR2 YYNGEE. CDR3 in DNA: TGTGCCAGCAGCCCCTCCGGGGGGAACACCGGGGAGCTGTTTTTT. It translates to CASSPSGGNTGELFF.

Only a few counts were recorded for this clone. The genes are TRBV28 and TRBJ2-5, with a possible D match to TRBD2 (7 bases). V lost 3 bases and J lost 10, with 18 bases in between. The germline gives CDR1 MDHEN, CDR2 SYDVKM. This CDR3 contains 14 residues. The CDR3 nucleotides are TGTGCCAGCAGTTTCGGGGGGCCCCGGGGTGGCCAGTACTTC. Translation gives CASSFGGPRGGQYF.

CDR3 coding DNA: TGTGCCAGCAGCTTAGATCCAGGGGGTACGCAGTATTTT. The encoded protein is CASSLDPGGTQYF. The J gene is TRBJ2-3, the V gene TRBV11-3, with 7 bases that match TRBD1. The CDR3 has 13 amino acids. V trimming: 0 bases; J trimming: 8 bases; junction bases outside the gene matches: 2. Germline CDR1 SGHNT, CDR2 YENEEA.

This clone has just one count. CDR3 residues: CASSEGQANYGYTF. The DNA of the CDR3 is TGTGCCAGCAGTGAAGGCCAAGCTAACTATGGCTACACCTTC. This rearrangement joins TRBV2 to TRBJ1-2, with D unresolved. Trimming took 1 base from V and 0 from J, leaving 6 bases between them. CDR1 is SNHLY and CDR2 is FYNNEI in the germline V gene. The CDR3 is made up of 14 amino acids.

J is TRBJ1-4 and V is TRBV30, with a tentative D call TRBD1 (6 bases). V was pared by 0 bases and J by 7 bases, with 12 bases between. The CDR3 extends over 14 amino acids. Germline assignment: CDR1 GTSNPN and CDR2 SVGIG (reference sequence). The CDR3 sequence is CAWSVRGAREKLFF. CDR3 DNA sequence: TGTGCCTGGAGTGTACGGGGGGCGCGTGAAAAACTGTTTTTT.

The chain couples TRBV30 to TRBJ1-1; 9 bases map to TRBD1. V shed 0 bases, J shed 6 bases, and the junction held 8 bases outside the gene matches. The CDR3 runs 15 residues. Germline CDR1 and CDR2: GTSNPN and SVGIG (reference sequence). The CDR3 DNA reads as TGTGCCTGGAGTGTACTTAGGACAGGGGAACCTGAAGCTTTCTTT. Amino acids: CAWSVLRTGEPEAFF. The variable domain in full, completed from reference TRBV30 and TRBJ1-1, reads SQTIHQWPATLVQPVGSPLSLECTVEGTSNPNLYWYRQAAGRGLQLLFYSVGIGQISSEVPQNLSASRPQDRQFILSSKKLLLSDSGFYLCAWSVLRTGEPEAFFGQGTRLTVV.

This clone has just a few counts. The rearrangement uses TRBV19 and TRBJ1-1, with D perhaps matching TRBD1 (5 bases). The CDR3 covers 16 residues. The ends were cut back, 5 bases at V and 3 bases at J, with 19 bases in the middle. Germline V CDR1 and CDR2: LNHDA, SQIVND (reference sequence). CDR3 region: CASSSRGASKDTEAFF. CDR3 coding DNA: TGTGCCAGTAGTTCCCGAGGGGCTTCCAAAGACACTGAAGCTTTCTTT.

The genes are TRBV11-3 and TRBJ2-2; TRBD1 matches at 9 bases. V gave up 3 bases and J gave up 3 bases; unmatched junction bases: 2. Germline V gene sequence: CDR1 SGHNT, CDR2 YENEEA. CDR3 size: 15 residues. CDR3 bases: TGTGCCAGCAGCTTTAGGGACAGGGACACCGGGGAGCTGTTTTTT. Amino acids: CASSFRDRDTGELFF.

The chain couples TRBV19 to TRBJ2-7, with unresolved D. Per the germline V gene, CDR1 is LNHDA and CDR2 is SQIVND (reference sequence). The ends were cut back, 4 bases at V and 2 bases at J, with 9 bases in the middle. The CDR3 is 13 amino acids. The CDR3 loop is CASSKPGTYEQYF. In DNA form, the CDR3 reads TGTGCCAGTAGTAAACCAGGTACCTACGAGCAGTACTTC.

This chain connects TRBV7-8 to TRBJ2-7; the D call may be TRBD1 or TRBD2 (6 bases each). The CDR3 has 16 amino acids. The V gene's germline CDR1 is SGHVS and CDR2 FQNEAQ. The germline V and J ends were trimmed by 2 bases and 4 bases, with 18 bases remaining between them. The CDR3 here is CASSLIGGSIRYEQYF. The CDR3 DNA reads as TGTGCCAGCAGCTTAATCGGGGGCTCTATTCGGTACGAGCAGTACTTC.

The rearrangement joins TRBV30 to TRBJ2-7, with D possibly being TRBD1 (7 bases). Per the germline V gene, CDR1 is GTSNPN and CDR2 is SVGIG (reference sequence). CDR3 length: 13 amino acids. Trimming cost V 5 bases and J 6 bases, with 17 bases left between them. CDR3 nucleotides: TGTGCCTGGGCCAGGGGGGTAGGGAGCGAGCAGTACTTC. Translating it yields CAWARGVGSEQYF.

The chain joins TRBV5-1 to TRBJ2-2, with D possibly being TRBD2 (5 bases). Trimming stripped 0 bases from V and 7 bases from J, with 10 bases between. CDR1 is SGHRS and CDR2 is YFSETQ in the germline V gene. The CDR3 contains 14 residues. The CDR3 sequence: CASSLGAEDGELFF. Written as DNA, the CDR3 is TGCGCCAGCAGCTTGGGGGCGGAGGACGGGGAGCTGTTTTTT.

A remark on this clone: This sample includes further DNA sequences coding for the same CDR3. The rearrangement uses TRBV5-6 and TRBJ1-2; no firm D call. CDR3 length: 13 residues. V gave up 2 bases and J gave up 8 bases, with 13 bases separating them. From germline, CDR1 is SGHDT and CDR2 YYEEEE. The CDR3 sequence: CASSLAGPGGYTF. The DNA for the CDR3 is TGTGCCAGCAGCTTAGCTGGGCCCGGGGGCTACACCTTC.

Here the CDR3 DNA reads TGTGCCAGCAGAACGGGGACAGGGGGGTACGAGCAGTACTTC. The encoded protein is CASRTGTGGYEQYF. The chain carries TRBV27 and TRBJ2-7; 11 bases map to TRBD1. This CDR3 spans 14 amino acids. Germline V gene lookup returns CDR1 MNHEY and CDR2 SMNVEV (reference sequence). V gave up 6 bases and J gave up 4 bases; unmatched junction bases: 5.

This chain joins TRBV9 and TRBJ2-3; D perhaps matches TRBD1 (5 bases). CDR3 length: 15 residues. Per germline, CDR1 SGDLS and CDR2 YYNGEE. Trimming took off 0 bases at V and 4 bases at J, with 12 bases between the two ends. As DNA, the CDR3 is TGTGCCAGCAGCGTAGCAGGGTGGACGGCAGATACGCAGTATTTT. This codes for CASSVAGWTADTQYF.

The V call is TRBV4-1, the J call TRBJ2-7; 7 nucleotides line up with TRBD1. V lost 4 bases and J lost 3; bases outside the gene matches: 3. CDR3 length equals 13 residues. CDR1 is MGHRA and CDR2 is YSYEKL in the germline V gene. CDR3 nucleotides: TGCGCCAGCAGCCCGGGACAGCACTACGAGCAGTACTTC. Translating it yields CASSPGQHYEQYF.

This clone was counted once. The rearrangement joins TRBV6-4 to TRBJ1-6; 7 bases map to TRBD1. Germline assignment: CDR1 MRHNA and CDR2 SNTAGT. CDR3 length equals 14 residues. V dropped 6 bases and J dropped 5; count of bases not matched to a gene: 4. CDR3 loop: CASSDRVDNSPLHF. CDR3 sequence (DNA): TGTGCCAGCAGCGACAGGGTGGATAATTCACCCCTCCACTTT.

The V and J genes are TRBV6-6 and TRBJ1-5; the D is unclear. Germline V gives CDR1 MNHNY, CDR2 SVGAGI (reference sequence). CDR3 size: 14 residues. Deletions cut 2 bases from V and 7 bases from J, with 12 bases between. The CDR3 loop is CASSYDYREQPQHF. The CDR3 nucleotides are TGTGCCAGCAGTTACGACTATAGAGAGCAGCCCCAGCATTTT.

The rearrangement joins TRBV7-6 to TRBJ2-2; D is unresolved. The CDR3 is made up of 14 amino acids. V lost 2 bases and J lost 1, with 5 bases in between. Germline V CDR1 and CDR2: SGHVS, FNYEAQ. CDR3 DNA sequence: TGTGCCAGCAGCTTATTCCAGAACACCGGGGAGCTGTTTTTT. This translates into CASSLFQNTGELFF.

The J gene is TRBJ1-6, the V gene TRBV7-6; 7 nucleotides match TRBD1. The CDR3 covers 15 residues. With 1 base clipped from V and 8 bases from J, the junction kept 5 bases outside the gene matches. Germline CDR1 SGHVS, CDR2 FNYEAQ. CDR3 amino acids: CASSLGQGRHSPLHF. The CDR3 bases are TGTGCCAGCAGCTTAGGACAGGGACGACATTCACCCCTCCACTTT. Filled out from reference TRBV7-6 and TRBJ1-6, the complete variable domain reads GAGVSQSPRYKVTKRGQDVALRCDPISGHVSLYWYRQALGQGPEFLTYFNYEAQQDKSGLPNDRFSAERPEGSISTLTIQRTEQRDSAMYRCASSLGQGRHSPLHFGNGTRLTVT.

The chain is built from TRBV5-1 and TRBJ1-3, with a possible D match to TRBD1 (5 bases). The germline gives CDR1 SGHRS, CDR2 YFSETQ. V dropped 4 bases and J dropped 2 bases, with 13 bases sitting between them. CDR3 length: 15 residues. This CDR3 is CASSEGTGPGNTIYF. Written as DNA, the CDR3 is TGCGCCAGCAGCGAAGGGACGGGGCCTGGAAACACCATATATTTT.

This chain uses TRBV4-3 with TRBJ1-2; D is possibly TRBD1 (6 bases). The ends were cut back, 3 bases at V and 0 bases at J, with 11 bases in the middle. The germline CDR1 and CDR2 sequences are LGHNA and YSLEER. The CDR3 has 15 residues. Here the CDR3 reads CASSQYRTANYGYTF. CDR3 coding DNA: TGCGCCAGCAGCCAGTACAGGACAGCTAACTATGGCTACACCTTC.

The chain recombines TRBV6-5 with TRBJ2-4; TRBD2 matches 13 bases. Looked up from germline, CDR1 is MNHEY and CDR2 is SVGAGI. This CDR3 is 14 amino acids long. The V gene end was trimmed by 6 bases and the J gene end by 7 bases; junction bases not matched to a gene: 3. CDR3 sequence (DNA): TGTGCCAGCAGCCGACTAGCGGGGGGCAACATTCAGTACTTC. It yields the protein CASSRLAGGNIQYF.

In its sample, this clone is medium-sized. This rearrangement joins TRBV7-2 to TRBJ2-7; no reliable D call. The CDR3 runs to 12 residues. Germline V gene sequence: CDR1 SGHTA, CDR2 FQGNSA. The V end lost 3 bases, the J end lost 1 base, and 4 bases lay between the germline ends. The chain's CDR3 is CASSFVSYEQYF. CDR3 coding DNA: TGTGCCAGCAGCTTCGTATCCTACGAGCAGTACTTC.

This sequence joins TRBV5-5 and TRBJ2-7; 8 positions match TRBD1. Germline CDR1 SGHKS, CDR2 YYEKEE (reference sequence). The CDR3 totals 16 residues. Trimming at V came to 0 bases and at J to 3 bases, leaving 8 bases not matched to a gene. For the CDR3, the DNA is TGTGCCAGCAGCTTGGCCACCGGGACAGGCCTCTACGAGCAGTACTTC. Its protein product is CASSLATGTGLYEQYF. The full variable domain, rest sourced from reference TRBV5-5 and TRBJ2-7, is DAGVTQSPTHLIKTRGQQVTLRCSPISGHKSVSWYQQVLGQGPQFIFQYYEKEERGRGNFPDRFSARQFPNYSSELNVNALLLGDSALYLCASSLATGTGLYEQYFGPGTRLTVT.

The rearrangement links TRBV5-1 to TRBJ1-1; 9 nucleotides align to TRBD1. The V gene's germline CDR1 is SGHRS and CDR2 YFSETQ. The CDR3 loop spans 15 amino acids. V was clipped by 4 bases and J by 5 bases; unmatched bases: 9. The CDR3 nucleotides are TGCGCCAGCAGCCCCACAGGGGGCGCGGGTACTGAAGCTTTCTTT. Amino acids: CASSPTGGAGTEAFF. Using reference TRBV5-1 and TRBJ1-1 for the parts outside the CDR3, the full variable domain is KAGVTQTPRYLIKTRGQQVTLSCSPISGHRSVSWYQQTPGQGLQFLFEYFSETQRNKGNFPGRFSGRQFSNSRSEMNVSTLELGDSALYLCASSPTGGAGTEAFFGQGTRLTVV.

The V call is TRBV9, the J call TRBJ1-2; D is unresolved. Trimming pared 0 bases from V and 4 bases from J, leaving 7 bases between. Looked up from germline, CDR1 is SGDLS and CDR2 is YYNGEE. There are 13 residues in the CDR3. The CDR3 region has the DNA TGTGCCAGCAGCGTAGGTACAGTCTATGGCTACACCTTC. Amino acids: CASSVGTVYGYTF. Based on the CDR3 plus reference TRBV9 and TRBJ1-2, the full variable domain is DSGVTQTPKHLITATGQRVTLRCSPRSGDLSVYWYQQSLDQGLQFLIQYYNGEERAKGNILERFSAQQFPDLHSELNLSSLELGDSALYFCASSVGTVYGYTFGSGTRLTVV.

The chain couples TRBV4-2 to TRBJ1-5, with a tentative D call TRBD1 (6 bases). The CDR3 is 14 amino acids. V dropped 3 bases and J dropped 4 bases, with 10 bases sitting between them. Germline loops: CDR1 LGHNA, CDR2 YNFKEQ. In nucleotides, the CDR3 is TGTGCCAGCAGCCAGCCAACAGGGAATCAGCCCCAGCATTTT. This gives the protein CASSQPTGNQPQHF.